The 3 T cell receptor beta chains in this list originate from one sample, sequenced in a study of control samples from healthy donors and cancer patients. Only in-frame clones appear in the TCRdb table, and some are missing; sequencing was by immunoSEQ multiplex PCR. The table has 150,000 or so clones, roughly 94% seen once. Sequenced: PBMCs. The receptor source for this set is a man between 60 and 75 years old with colorectal cancer.

The V call is TRBV10-3, the J call TRBJ2-7; weak D call: TRBD2 (6 bases). The CDR3 covers 14 residues. Looked up from germline, CDR1 is ENHRY and CDR2 is SYGVKD. Between the trimmed V and J ends, which lost 6 bases and 1 base, there was a span of 13 bases. The CDR3 DNA follows: TGTGCCATCAGAGGGACTGACGGGTCCTACGAGCAGTACTTC. Amino acid sequence: CAIRGTDGSYEQYF.

The V call is TRBV5-4, the J call TRBJ1-2; maybe TRBD1 (6 bases). CDR1 and CDR2 (germline): SGHNT, YYREEE (reference sequence). The CDR3 is 13 residues long. The V gene lost 2 bases and the J gene lost 6 bases, with 11 bases spanning the gap. The CDR3 sequence is CASSLGGDNGYTF. The CDR3 bases are TGTGCCAGCAGCTTAGGGGGGGACAATGGCTACACCTTC.

J is TRBJ2-7 and V is TRBV10-3; 9 positions match TRBD2. V lost 3 bases to trimming and J lost 2 bases; unmatched junction nucleotides: 8. In germline, CDR1 is ENHRY, CDR2 SYGVKD. The CDR3 is 16 amino acids. CDR3 region: CAISERGLAGPYEQYF. CDR3 bases: TGTGCCATCAGTGAACGGGGACTAGCAGGTCCCTACGAGCAGTACTTC.